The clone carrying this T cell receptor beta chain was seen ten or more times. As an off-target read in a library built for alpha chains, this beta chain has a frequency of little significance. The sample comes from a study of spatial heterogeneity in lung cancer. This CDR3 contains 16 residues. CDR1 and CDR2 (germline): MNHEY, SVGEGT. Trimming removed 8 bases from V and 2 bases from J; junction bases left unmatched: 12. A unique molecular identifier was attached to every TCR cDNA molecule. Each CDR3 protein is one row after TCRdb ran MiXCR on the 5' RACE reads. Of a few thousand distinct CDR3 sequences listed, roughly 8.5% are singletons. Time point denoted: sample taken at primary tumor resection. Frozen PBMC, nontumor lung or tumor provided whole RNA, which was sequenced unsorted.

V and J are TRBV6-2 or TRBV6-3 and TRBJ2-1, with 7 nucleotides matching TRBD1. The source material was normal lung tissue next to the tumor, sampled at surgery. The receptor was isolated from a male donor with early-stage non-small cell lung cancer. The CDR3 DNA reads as TGTGCCAGCTTATCCCCAGGGGGTATCCCCTACAATGAGCAGTTCTTC. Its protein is CASLSPGGIPYNEQFF.